The clone carrying this TCR beta chain showed up just a few times. Antigen specificity is unknown. This sample was taken from a study of cytomegalovirus exposure and HLA in healthy donors. Whole-study results and caveats: DRB1 had the most TCR associations and HLA-C the fewest, a later analysis found, with rates varying by HLA locus. It was approximately 160 TCR beta chains that were listed as cytomegalovirus-associated. Some segments of the V type, notably TRBV6-2 and TRBV6-3, were excluded as indistinguishable. Presence/absence analyses assumed roughly uniform sequencing depth across donors, which may not hold.

The CDR3 extends over 14 amino acids. Trimming removed 8 bases at V and 4 bases at J, with 15 bases between. Germline loops: CDR1 SGHTA, CDR2 FQGNSA. 13 Jbeta primers and 60 Vbeta primers were used for the PCR. Only in-frame clones appear in the TCRdb table, and some are missing; sequencing was by immunoSEQ multiplex PCR. This table has 87,000 or so clones, over 70% appearing once. This sequence was found in a woman in her 40s in good health and CMV-seronegative. Material for sequencing was PBMCs. This chain connects TRBV7-2 to TRBJ1-3; a possible D gene is TRBD1 (5 bases). In DNA, the CDR3 is TGTGCCAGCGCCCCTAGACAGAGGGGAAACACCATATATTTT. Amino acids: CASAPRQRGNTIYF.